The TCR beta chain under discussion was sequenced for a study of blood T cell repertoires in COVID-19. About the research overall: Spain, Italy and the United States supplied samples that represented acute and convalescent COVID-19.

Germline V gives CDR1 MNHEY, CDR2 SMNVEV (reference sequence). The CDR3 contains 17 residues. The V end was cut by 3 bases, the J end by 4 bases, with 19 bases between. Methods used by the authors: Amplification with reference gene primers provided the estimates of nucleated cell counts. The table came from immunoSEQ multiplex PCR; TCRdb's copy has only in-frame clones and leaves some out. That table is the source of V, J and clone size, and D and trimming were worked out from the DNA. The sample lists a few hundred thousand clones, about four fifths occurring once. The J gene is TRBJ1-3, the V gene TRBV27; D might be TRBD1 (5 bases). The receptor comes from a woman aged 80 or older with acute or convalescent COVID-19. Specimen: peripheral blood. The CDR3 DNA reads TGTGCCAGCAGTTTCCAGACCAGACGGGACTGGGGAAACACCATATATTTT. Translated: CASSFQTRRDWGNTIYF.